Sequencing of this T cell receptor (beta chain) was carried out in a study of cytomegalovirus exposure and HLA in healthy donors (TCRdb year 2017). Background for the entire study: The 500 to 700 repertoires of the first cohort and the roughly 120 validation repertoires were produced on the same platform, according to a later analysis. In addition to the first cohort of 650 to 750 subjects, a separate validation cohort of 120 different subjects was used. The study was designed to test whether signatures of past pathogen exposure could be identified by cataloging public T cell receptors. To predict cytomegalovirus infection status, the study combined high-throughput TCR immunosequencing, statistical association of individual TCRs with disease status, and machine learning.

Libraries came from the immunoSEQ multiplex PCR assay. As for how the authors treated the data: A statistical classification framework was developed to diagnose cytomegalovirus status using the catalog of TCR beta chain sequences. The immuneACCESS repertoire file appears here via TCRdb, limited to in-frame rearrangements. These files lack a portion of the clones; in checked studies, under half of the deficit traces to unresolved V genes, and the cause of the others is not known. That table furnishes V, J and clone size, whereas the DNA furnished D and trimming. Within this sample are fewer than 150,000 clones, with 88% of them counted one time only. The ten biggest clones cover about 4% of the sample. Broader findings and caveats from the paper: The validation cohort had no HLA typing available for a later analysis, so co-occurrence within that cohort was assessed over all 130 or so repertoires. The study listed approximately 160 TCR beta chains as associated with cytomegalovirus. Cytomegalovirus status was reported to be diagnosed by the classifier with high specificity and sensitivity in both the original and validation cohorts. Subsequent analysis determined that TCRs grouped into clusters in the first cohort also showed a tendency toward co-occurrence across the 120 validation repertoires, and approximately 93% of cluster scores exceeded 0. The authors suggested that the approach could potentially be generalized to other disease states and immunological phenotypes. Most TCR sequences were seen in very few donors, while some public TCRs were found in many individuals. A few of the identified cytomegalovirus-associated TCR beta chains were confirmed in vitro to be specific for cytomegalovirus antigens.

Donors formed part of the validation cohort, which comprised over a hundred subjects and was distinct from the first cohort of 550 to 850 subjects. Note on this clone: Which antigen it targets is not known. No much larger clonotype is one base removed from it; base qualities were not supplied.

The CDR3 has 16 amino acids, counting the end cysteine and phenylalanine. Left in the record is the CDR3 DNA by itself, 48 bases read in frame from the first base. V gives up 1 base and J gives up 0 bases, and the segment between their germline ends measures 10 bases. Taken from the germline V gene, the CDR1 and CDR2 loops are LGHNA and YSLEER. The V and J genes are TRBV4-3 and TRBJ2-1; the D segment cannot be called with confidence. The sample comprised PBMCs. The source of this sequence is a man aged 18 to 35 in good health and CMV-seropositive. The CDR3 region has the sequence CASSQGAEHSYNEQFF. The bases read TGCGCCAGCAGCCAAGGAGCCGAGCACTCCTACAATGAGCAGTTCTTC.